This TCR beta chain comes out of a study of T cell changes during pregnancy in multiple sclerosis. This CDR3 comprises 15 residues. The V segment lost 3 bases and the J segment 2 bases; nucleotides outside the gene matches: 7. Germline V gives CDR1 SGHNT, CDR2 YYREEE (reference sequence). Clones were sequenced by immunoSEQ multiplex PCR, and TCRdb holds only the in-frame ones, with some missing. The table records about 51,000 clones, approximately 92% of them present only once. The clonotype comes from a female donor with multiple sclerosis, enrolled in a pregnancy study. The input for sequencing was CD4+ T cells from peripheral blood mononuclear cells, taken in the third trimester of pregnancy. The chain uses TRBV5-4 and TRBJ2-7; 8 nucleotides line up with TRBD2. The CDR3 DNA is TGTGCCAGCAGCTCGAAACTAGCGGAGCCCTACGAGCAGTACTTC. As protein: CASSSKLAEPYEQYF.